This T cell receptor beta chain was profiled in a study of tumor-infiltrating lymphocytes in primary liver carcinoma. Study results and caveats: Tumors had a significantly higher top-250-clone fraction than blood (p = 0.039).

About this clonotype: Its antigen is undetermined.

The researchers produced TCR beta cDNA from approximately 550 ng total RNA with a constant-region primer. Generation of the TCR beta libraries relied on three nested multiplex PCR rounds using slightly modified ARM-PCR. Amplification in the first two PCR rounds was performed using TRBV1-TRBV30 forward primers and a C-beta reverse primer for 10 cycles each. TCRdb processed the multiplex PCR reads anew with MiXCR; each CDR3 protein has one entry. The sample includes 80,000 to 100,000 distinct CDR3 sequences, about 73% of them seen just once. Unsorted bulk tissue of roughly 19-30 mg yielded co-extracted RNA and DNA. All patients had surgically resected primary liver carcinoma. CDR1 and CDR2 from the germline V gene are SGHAT and FQNNGV. The CDR3 is 12 amino acids. V shed 10 bases and J shed 4 bases, with 8 bases lying between them.

Sample: tumor-adjacent normal liver tissue. The source is a man in his forties or fifties with primary liver carcinoma and hepatitis B virus infection. V gene TRBV11-2 combines with J gene TRBJ2-6, with D possibly matching TRBD2 (5 bases). In nucleotides, the CDR3 is TGTGCCAACGGGGTGGGGGCCAACGTCCTGACTTTC. Translating it yields CANGVGANVLTF.